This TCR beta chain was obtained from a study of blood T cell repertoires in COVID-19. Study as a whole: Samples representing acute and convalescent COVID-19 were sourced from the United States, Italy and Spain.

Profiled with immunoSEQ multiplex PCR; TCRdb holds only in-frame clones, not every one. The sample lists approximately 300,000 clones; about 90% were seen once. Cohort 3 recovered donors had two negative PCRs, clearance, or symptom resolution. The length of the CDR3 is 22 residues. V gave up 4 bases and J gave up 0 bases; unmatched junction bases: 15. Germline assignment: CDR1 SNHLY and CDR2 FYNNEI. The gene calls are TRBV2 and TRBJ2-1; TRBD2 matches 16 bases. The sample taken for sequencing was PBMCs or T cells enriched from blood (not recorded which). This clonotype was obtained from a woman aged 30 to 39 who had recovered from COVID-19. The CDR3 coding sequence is TGTGCCAGCAGTGGACCGGATGGGACTAGCGGGGGGGCCCCAAGCTCCTACAATGAGCAGTTCTTC. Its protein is CASSGPDGTSGGAPSSYNEQFF.